What follows describes a single TCR beta chain. Its specificity is not known. The sample is drawn from a study of T cell responses to AZD1222 COVID-19 vaccine. Overall study context: Both about-4-week and about-12-week second-dose recipients were combined. Study-level results: Spike-specific TCR breadth and depth rose after two AZD1222 doses. The donor cohort was predominantly white British with a female majority, and clonal diversity may have been underestimated. Regions 160-218 and 743-854 dominated among vaccine-associated CD4 TCRs spanning spike.

After removal of 6 bases from V and 6 bases from J, the junction contained 5 bases not matched to a gene. The CDR3 runs to 13 residues. Germline V gene lookup returns CDR1 MNHNY and CDR2 SVGAGI (reference sequence). Data came from immunoSEQ multiplex PCR; TCRdb stores just in-frame clones and leaves some out. This repertoire shows 150,000 to 200,000 clones, approximately 90% found once; its top ten account for around 1.3%. The sequence was obtained from an adult in good health. V is TRBV6-6 and J is TRBJ1-1, with 9 bases that match TRBD1. This sample comprised peripheral blood, obtained on day 0 of AZD1222 vaccination. CDR3 region: CASSTGGDAEAFF. CDR3 nucleotides: TGTGCCAGCAGCACAGGGGGCGATGCTGAAGCTTTCTTT.